The entry below gives a single T cell receptor beta chain sequence along with its context. This sample is drawn from a study of blood T cell repertoires in COVID-19. In the study overall: In each case, the material was cDNA or gDNA derived from T cells, B-cell-depleted T cells, or PBMCs.

With V trimmed by 5 bases and J by 9 bases, 13 bases remained unmatched. This CDR3 has 14 amino acids. The germline V gene has CDR1 MNHEY and CDR2 SVGAGI. Assay: immunoSEQ multiplex PCR; the TCRdb copy retains only in-frame clones and omits some. This sample has about 46,000 clones; around 90% occur once, and the top ten carry more than 3%. The clonotype originates from a man over 45 with acute or convalescent COVID-19. Source material: peripheral blood. The chain combines TRBV6-5 with TRBJ2-7, with TRBD2 identical over 7 bases. The CDR3 is CASSNPSGDTRQYF. The CDR3 bases are TGTGCCAGCAGTAACCCAAGCGGGGATACTCGGCAGTACTTC.